One sample yielded the 18 T cell receptor beta chains listed below, sequenced in a study of blood T cell repertoires in COVID-19. Some clones are missing from TCRdb's copy, which holds only in-frame ones; the method was immunoSEQ multiplex PCR. The sample contains 90,000 or so clones, 80% to 90% of which appear only once. Sequencing was done on a sample of peripheral blood. These receptors all come from a man aged 55 to 70 with acute or convalescent COVID-19.

The rearrangement joins TRBV18 to TRBJ2-1, with D uncertain. Germline CDR1 KGHSH, CDR2 LQKENI. Trimming took 3 bases from V and 2 from J, leaving 8 bases between them. The CDR3 has 14 residues. The CDR3 spells CASSPQAAYNEQFF. The CDR3 bases are TGTGCCAGCTCACCGCAGGCTGCCTACAATGAGCAGTTCTTC.

This chain uses TRBV19 with TRBJ2-7, with a possible D match to TRBD2 (5 bases). This CDR3 region has 13 residues. Trimming pared 6 bases from V and 4 bases from J, leaving 13 bases between. Germline V gene lookup returns CDR1 LNHDA and CDR2 SQIVND (reference sequence). Here the CDR3 reads CASSQVPGYEQYV. The CDR3 DNA reads as TGTGCCAGTAGCCAAGTTCCGGGGTACGAGCAGTACGTC.

The chain links TRBV28 to TRBJ1-2; the match to TRBD1 covers 11 bases. V lost 2 bases and J lost 7; bases outside the gene matches: 9. The length of the CDR3 is 16 residues. Per germline, CDR1 MDHEN and CDR2 SYDVKM. CDR3 sequence reads: CASSLRPGQGAGGYTF. The CDR3 coding sequence is TGTGCCAGCAGTTTAAGGCCCGGACAGGGGGCAGGTGGCTACACCTTC.

The rearrangement joins TRBV19 to TRBJ2-5; weak D call: TRBD2 (6 bases). The J call is doubtful: the DNA matches TRBJ2-7 better. CDR1 and CDR2 from the germline V gene are LNHDA and SQIVND (reference sequence). The CDR3 consists of 15 residues. CDR3 in amino acids: CASSRRGSVSYEQYF. The CDR3 region has the DNA TGTGCCAGTAGTAGGAGGGGATCTGTCTCCTACGAGCAGTACTTC.

The chain has TRBV18 and TRBJ1-3; tentative D call: TRBD1 (5 bases). This CDR3 spans 16 amino acids. Germline CDR1 and CDR2: KGHSH and LQKENI. The V end lost 0 bases, the J end lost 0 bases, and 9 bases lay between the germline ends. CDR3 coding DNA: TGTGCCAGCTCACCACCTAGGACAAACTCTGGAAACACCATATATTTT. Its protein product is CASSPPRTNSGNTIYF. Filled out from reference TRBV18 and TRBJ1-3, the complete variable domain reads NAGVMQNPRHLVRRRGQEARLRCSPMKGHSHVYWYRQLPEEGLKFMVYLQKENIIDESGMPKERFSAEFPKEGPSILRIQQVVRGDSAAYFCASSPPRTNSGNTIYFGEGSWLTVV.

The rearrangement joins TRBV2 to TRBJ2-7; possible D gene TRBD1, 5 bases. The germline CDR1 and CDR2 sequences are SNHLY and FYNNEI. V was shortened by 6 bases and J by 4 bases, with 16 bases between the two germline ends. The CDR3 runs to 14 residues. The CDR3 loop reads CASRGVSGPYEQYF. As DNA, the CDR3 is TGTGCCAGCAGAGGGGTTTCCGGCCCTTACGAGCAGTACTTC.

The chain is built from TRBV19 and TRBJ2-1; D may be TRBD2 (5 bases). The CDR3 totals 12 residues. In germline, CDR1 is LNHDA, CDR2 SQIVND (reference sequence). V dropped 2 bases and J dropped 10 bases, with 9 bases sitting between them. The CDR3 loop is CASSIRESEQFF. CDR3 nucleotides: TGTGCCAGTAGTATAAGGGAGTCGGAGCAGTTCTTC. The entire variable domain, with the rest obtained from reference TRBV19 and TRBJ2-1, is as follows: DGGITQSPKYLFRKEGQNVTLSCEQNLNHDAMYWYRQDPGQGLRLIYYSQIVNDFQKGDIAEGYSVSREKKESFPLTVTSAQKNPTAFYLCASSIRESEQFFGPGTRLTVL.

The CDR3 sequence: CASSEARGGLNTF. As DNA, the CDR3 is TGTGCCAGCAGTGAAGCGCGGGGGGGTTTGAACACCTTC. V and J are TRBV6-1 and TRBJ1-2, with D tentatively TRBD1 (5 bases). V gave up 0 bases and J gave up 12 bases, with 14 bases separating them. Germline CDR1 and CDR2: MNHNS and SASEGT. The CDR3 length is 13 residues.

The J gene is TRBJ1-5, the V gene TRBV6-5; tentative D call: TRBD1 (5 bases). The V and J ends lost 6 bases and 0 bases respectively, with 9 bases between them. The CDR3 has 14 residues. Germline assignment: CDR1 MNHEY and CDR2 SVGAGI. The CDR3 here is CASRTQGSNQPQHF. CDR3 in DNA: TGTGCCAGCAGAACCCAGGGTAGCAATCAGCCCCAGCATTTT.

This chain uses TRBV7-2 with TRBJ2-1, with 10 bases fitting TRBD1. V was pared by 5 bases and J by 10 bases, with 11 bases of the junction left unmatched. Germline V lookup: CDR1 SGHTA, CDR2 FQGNSA. The CDR3 covers 15 residues. In DNA form, the CDR3 reads TGTGCCAGCAGCCGTCGGGACAGGGGCTCAGACGAGCAGTTCTTC. Translation gives CASSRRDRGSDEQFF.

The rearrangement links TRBV5-5 to TRBJ1-5; D is possibly TRBD1 (6 bases). Germline-derived CDR1 and CDR2 are SGHKS and YYEKEE (reference sequence). V lost 0 bases to trimming and J lost 8 bases, with 15 bases between them. This CDR3 is built from 15 residues. For the CDR3, the DNA is TGTGCCAGCAGCTTGGGTAGGGGGTTCTCGGAGCCCCAGCATTTT. Its translation: CASSLGRGFSEPQHF. Using reference TRBV5-5 and TRBJ1-5 for the parts outside the CDR3, the full variable domain is DAGVTQSPTHLIKTRGQQVTLRCSPISGHKSVSWYQQVLGQGPQFIFQYYEKEERGRGNFPDRFSARQFPNYSSELNVNALLLGDSALYLCASSLGRGFSEPQHFGDGTRLSIL.

The chain is built from TRBV20-1 and TRBJ2-3; no clear D gene. CDR1 and CDR2 (germline): DFQATT, SNEGSKA (reference sequence). This CDR3 contains 11 residues. The V end lost 8 bases, the J end lost 6 bases, and 12 bases lay between the germline ends. This CDR3 is CSSKFEDTQYF. CDR3 coding DNA: TGCAGTTCTAAATTCGAGGATACGCAGTATTTT.

This clone is a singleton in its sample. The genes are TRBV6-6 and TRBJ1-4, with D unresolved. V dropped 5 bases and J dropped 0 bases, with 7 bases sitting between them. Germline loops: CDR1 MNHNY, CDR2 SVGAGI (reference sequence). The CDR3 spans 14 residues. The CDR3 spells CASSAGATNEKLFF. The CDR3 DNA reads TGTGCCAGCAGTGCCGGGGCAACTAATGAAAAACTGTTTTTT.

The CDR3 nucleotides read TGTGCCAGCAGTTTAAGACAGCCGATCTATGGCTACACCTTC. Protein product: CASSLRQPIYGYTF. The chain carries TRBV28 and TRBJ1-2; tentatively, D is TRBD1 (5 bases). CDR1 is MDHEN and CDR2 is SYDVKM in the germline V gene. The CDR3 totals 14 residues. V was clipped by 2 bases and J by 4 bases, with 11 bases between them.

V usage is TRBV18 and J usage is TRBJ2-5; the D gene is possibly TRBD2 (7 bases). The length of the CDR3 is 14 residues. Germline V gene sequence: CDR1 KGHSH, CDR2 LQKENI. The V and J ends lost 3 bases and 5 bases respectively, with 13 bases between them. The CDR3 DNA sequence: TGTGCCAGCTCACCGGGGGGGGCCGGTGAGACCCAGTACTTC. As protein: CASSPGGAGETQYF.

This chain uses TRBV24-1 with TRBJ2-3; a possible D gene is TRBD1 (5 bases). The CDR3 has 15 amino acids. Germline V gene lookup returns CDR1 KGHDR and CDR2 SFDVKD. Trimming removed 6 bases at V and 4 bases at J, with 16 bases between. CDR3 residues: CATSNPGQAPDTQYF. CDR3 coding DNA: TGTGCCACCAGTAACCCAGGGCAGGCCCCAGATACGCAGTATTTT.

The chain uses TRBV9 and TRBJ1-1; weak D call: TRBD1 (6 bases). The CDR3 consists of 19 residues. Germline values: CDR1 SGDLS, CDR2 YYNGEE. Deletions cut 0 bases from V and 0 bases from J, with 21 bases between. CDR3 bases: TGTGCCAGCAGCGTAGGCGGGGGCGCGGGTTTCGGGATGAACACTGAAGCTTTCTTT. This translates into CASSVGGGAGFGMNTEAFF.

This chain links TRBV5-1 with TRBJ1-4; the match to TRBD1 covers 9 bases. Losses at the gene ends were 3 bases for V and 4 bases for J; bases not matched to a gene: 7. Germline CDR1 SGHRS, CDR2 YFSETQ. The CDR3 consists of 16 residues. The CDR3 DNA reads TGCGCCAGCAGCTCTCAAGGACAGGGGATTAATGAAAAACTGTTTTTT. Protein: CASSSQGQGINEKLFF. The full variable domain, rest sourced from reference TRBV5-1 and TRBJ1-4, is KAGVTQTPRYLIKTRGQQVTLSCSPISGHRSVSWYQQTPGQGLQFLFEYFSETQRNKGNFPGRFSGRQFSNSRSEMNVSTLELGDSALYLCASSSQGQGINEKLFFGSGTQLSVL.